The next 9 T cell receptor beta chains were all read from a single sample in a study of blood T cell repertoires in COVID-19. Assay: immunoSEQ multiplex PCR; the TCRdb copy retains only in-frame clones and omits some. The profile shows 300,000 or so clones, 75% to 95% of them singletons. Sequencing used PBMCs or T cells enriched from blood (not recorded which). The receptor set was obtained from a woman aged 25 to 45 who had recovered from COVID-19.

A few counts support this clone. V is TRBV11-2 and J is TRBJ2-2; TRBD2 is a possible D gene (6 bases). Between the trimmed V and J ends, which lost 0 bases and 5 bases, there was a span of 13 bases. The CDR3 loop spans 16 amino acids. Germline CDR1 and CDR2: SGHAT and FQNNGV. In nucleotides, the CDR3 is TGTGCCAGCAGCTTAGAAAACCCCGGAGGGACCGGGGAGCTGTTTTTT. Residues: CASSLENPGGTGELFF.

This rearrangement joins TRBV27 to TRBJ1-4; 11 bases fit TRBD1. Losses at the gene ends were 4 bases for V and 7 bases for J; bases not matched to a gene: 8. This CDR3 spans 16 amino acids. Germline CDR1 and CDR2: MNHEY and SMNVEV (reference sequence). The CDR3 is CASSSGTGGGTEKLFF. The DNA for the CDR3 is TGTGCCAGCAGTTCGGGGACAGGGGGAGGTACTGAAAAACTGTTTTTT.

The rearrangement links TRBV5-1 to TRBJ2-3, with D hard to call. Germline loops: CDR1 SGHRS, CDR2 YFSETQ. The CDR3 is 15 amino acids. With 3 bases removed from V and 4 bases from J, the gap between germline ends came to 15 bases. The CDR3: CASSSPENPADTQYF. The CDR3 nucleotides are TGCGCCAGCAGCTCGCCCGAGAATCCGGCAGATACGCAGTATTTT.

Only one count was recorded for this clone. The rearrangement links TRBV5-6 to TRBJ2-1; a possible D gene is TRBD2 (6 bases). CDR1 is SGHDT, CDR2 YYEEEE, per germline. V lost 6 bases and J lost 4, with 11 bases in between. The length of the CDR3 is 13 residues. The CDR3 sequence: CASNYGGYNEQFF. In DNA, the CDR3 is TGTGCCAGCAATTATGGGGGGTACAATGAGCAGTTCTTC.

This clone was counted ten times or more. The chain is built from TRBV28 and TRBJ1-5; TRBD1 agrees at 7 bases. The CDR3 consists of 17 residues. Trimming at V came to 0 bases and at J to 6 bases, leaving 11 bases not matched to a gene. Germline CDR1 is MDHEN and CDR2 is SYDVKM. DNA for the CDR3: TGTGCCAGCAGTTTATGGGGGGCTGACAGGGTCGTTCAGCCCCAGCATTTT. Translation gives CASSLWGADRVVQPQHF. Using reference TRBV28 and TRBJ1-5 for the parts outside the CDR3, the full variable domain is DVKVTQSSRYLVKRTGEKVFLECVQDMDHENMFWYRQDPGLGLRLIYFSYDVKMKEKGDIPEGYSVSREKKERFSLILESASTNQTSMYLCASSLWGADRVVQPQHFGDGTRLSIL.

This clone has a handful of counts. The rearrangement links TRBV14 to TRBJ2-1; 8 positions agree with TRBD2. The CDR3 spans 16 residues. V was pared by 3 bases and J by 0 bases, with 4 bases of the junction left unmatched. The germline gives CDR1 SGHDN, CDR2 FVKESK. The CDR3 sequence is CASSHLRGGSYNEQFF. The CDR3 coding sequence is TGTGCCAGCAGCCATTTACGGGGGGGCTCCTACAATGAGCAGTTCTTC.

The CDR3 DNA sequence: TGCGCCAGCAGCCAAGATAGGGGGGGGAAGAACACTGAAGCTTTCTTT. Translation: CASSQDRGGKNTEAFF. V usage is TRBV4-3 and J usage is TRBJ1-1; the D gene is possibly TRBD1 (6 bases). The germline gives CDR1 LGHNA, CDR2 YSLEER. Between the trimmed V and J ends, which lost 0 bases and 1 base, there was a span of 12 bases. CDR3 length: 16 amino acids.

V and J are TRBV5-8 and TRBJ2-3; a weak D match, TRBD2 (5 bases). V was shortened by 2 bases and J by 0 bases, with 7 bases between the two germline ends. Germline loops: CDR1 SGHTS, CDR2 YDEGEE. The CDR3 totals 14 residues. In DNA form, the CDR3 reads TGTGCCAGCAGCTTAGCGGTTAGCACAGATACGCAGTATTTT. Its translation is CASSLAVSTDTQYF.

CDR3 region: CASSSLQGYDYGYTF. DNA of the CDR3: TGTGCCAGCAGTTCATTACAGGGGTACGACTATGGCTACACCTTC. The chain couples TRBV27 to TRBJ1-2, with TRBD1 matching 7 bases. V was clipped by 4 bases and J by 3 bases; unmatched bases: 8. Germline CDR1 MNHEY, CDR2 SMNVEV (reference sequence). The length of the CDR3 is 15 residues.